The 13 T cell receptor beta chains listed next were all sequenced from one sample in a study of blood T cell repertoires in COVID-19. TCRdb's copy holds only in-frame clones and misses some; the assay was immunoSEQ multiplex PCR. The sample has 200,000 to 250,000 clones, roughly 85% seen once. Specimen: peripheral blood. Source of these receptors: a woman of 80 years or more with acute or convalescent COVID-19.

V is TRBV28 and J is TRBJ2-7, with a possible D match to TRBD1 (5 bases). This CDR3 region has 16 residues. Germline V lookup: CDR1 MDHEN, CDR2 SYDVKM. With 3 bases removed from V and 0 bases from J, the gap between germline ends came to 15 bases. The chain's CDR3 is CASSFLTVQSSYEQYF. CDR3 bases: TGTGCCAGCAGTTTCTTGACAGTCCAAAGCTCCTACGAGCAGTACTTC.

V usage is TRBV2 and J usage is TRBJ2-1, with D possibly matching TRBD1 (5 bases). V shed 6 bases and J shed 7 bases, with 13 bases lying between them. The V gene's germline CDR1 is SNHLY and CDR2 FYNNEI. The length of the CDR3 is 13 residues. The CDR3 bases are TGTGCCAGCAGCGTAGGGGTTGGGAATGAGCAGTTCTTC. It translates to CASSVGVGNEQFF.

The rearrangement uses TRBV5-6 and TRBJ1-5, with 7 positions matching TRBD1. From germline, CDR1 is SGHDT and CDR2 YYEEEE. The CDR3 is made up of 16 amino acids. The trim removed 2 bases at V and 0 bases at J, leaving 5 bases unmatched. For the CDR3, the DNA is TGTGCCAGCAGCTTAGGGGGACAGTCTAGCAATCAGCCCCAGCATTTT. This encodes CASSLGGQSSNQPQHF.

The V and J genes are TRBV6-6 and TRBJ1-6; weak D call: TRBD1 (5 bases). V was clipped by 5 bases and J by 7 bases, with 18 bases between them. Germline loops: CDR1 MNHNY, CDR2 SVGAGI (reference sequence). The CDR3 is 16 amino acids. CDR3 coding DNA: TGTGCCAGCAGTCGAGGTCGGCAGGGCTCAAATTCACCCCTCCACTTT. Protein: CASSRGRQGSNSPLHF.

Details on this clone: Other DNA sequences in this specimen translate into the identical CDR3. CDR3 bases: TGTGCCAGCAGCGTAGAGGGAGCCGGGGAGCTGTTTTTT. As protein: CASSVEGAGELFF. The rearrangement links TRBV9 to TRBJ2-2; a weak D match, TRBD2 (5 bases). Deletions cut 0 bases from V and 6 bases from J, with 6 bases between. This CDR3 comprises 13 residues. Germline CDR1 reads SGDLS; CDR2 reads YYNGEE.

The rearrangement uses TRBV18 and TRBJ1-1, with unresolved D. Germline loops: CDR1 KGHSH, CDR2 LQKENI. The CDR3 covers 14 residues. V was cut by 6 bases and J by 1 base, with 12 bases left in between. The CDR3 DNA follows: TGTGCCAGCTCTGGCGGACTCACGAACACTGAAGCTTTCTTT. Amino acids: CASSGGLTNTEAFF.

The CDR3 sequence is CASSPQSSGGASYNEQFF. In DNA form, the CDR3 reads TGTGCCAGCAGCCCCCAATCTAGCGGGGGGGCGTCCTACAATGAGCAGTTCTTC. The chain combines TRBV13 with TRBJ2-1, with 12 nucleotides matching TRBD2. The CDR3 runs to 18 residues. Germline CDR1 and CDR2: PRHDT and FYEKMQ (reference sequence). The ends lost 5 bases at V and 1 base at J; junction bases unmatched: 9.

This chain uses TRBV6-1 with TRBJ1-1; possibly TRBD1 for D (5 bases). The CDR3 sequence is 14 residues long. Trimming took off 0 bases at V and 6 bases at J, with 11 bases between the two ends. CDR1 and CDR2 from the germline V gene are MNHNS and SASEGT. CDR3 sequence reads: CASSEAGGAPEAFF. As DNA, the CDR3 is TGTGCCAGCAGTGAAGCGGGAGGGGCACCTGAAGCTTTCTTT.

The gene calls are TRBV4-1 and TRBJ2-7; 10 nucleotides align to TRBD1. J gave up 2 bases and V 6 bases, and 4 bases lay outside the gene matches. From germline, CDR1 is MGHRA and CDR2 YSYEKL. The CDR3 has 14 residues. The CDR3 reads CASSPGTGAYEQYF. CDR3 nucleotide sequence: TGCGCCAGCAGTCCCGGGACAGGGGCCTACGAGCAGTACTTC.

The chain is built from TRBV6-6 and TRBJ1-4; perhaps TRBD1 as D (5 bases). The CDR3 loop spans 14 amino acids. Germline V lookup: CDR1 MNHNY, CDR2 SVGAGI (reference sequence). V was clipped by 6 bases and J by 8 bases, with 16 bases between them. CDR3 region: CASSRGLRTEKLFF. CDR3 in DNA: TGTGCCAGCAGCCGGGGACTCAGGACGGAAAAACTGTTTTTT.

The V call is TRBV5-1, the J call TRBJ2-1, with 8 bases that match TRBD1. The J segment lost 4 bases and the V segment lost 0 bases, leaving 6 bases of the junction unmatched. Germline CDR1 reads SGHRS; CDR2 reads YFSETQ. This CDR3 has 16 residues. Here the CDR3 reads CASSLVGTGNYNEQFF. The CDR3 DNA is TGCGCCAGCAGCTTGGTCGGGACAGGTAATTACAATGAGCAGTTCTTC.

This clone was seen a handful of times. This CDR3 reads CASSVVSGAGANVLTF. CDR3 nucleotide sequence: TGTGCCAGCAGCGTAGTTTCCGGGGCTGGGGCCAACGTCCTGACTTTC. The chain carries TRBV9 and TRBJ2-6; possible D gene TRBD2, 5 bases. In germline, CDR1 is SGDLS, CDR2 YYNGEE. Trimming took 0 bases from V and 2 from J, leaving 9 bases between them. The length of the CDR3 is 16 residues.

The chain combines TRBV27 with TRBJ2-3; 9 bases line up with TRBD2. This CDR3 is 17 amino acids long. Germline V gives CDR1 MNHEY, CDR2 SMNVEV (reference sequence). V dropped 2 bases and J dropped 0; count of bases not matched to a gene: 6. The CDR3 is CASSLAVAGVSTDTQYF. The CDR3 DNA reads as TGTGCCAGCAGTTTAGCGGTAGCGGGGGTTAGCACAGATACGCAGTATTTT.